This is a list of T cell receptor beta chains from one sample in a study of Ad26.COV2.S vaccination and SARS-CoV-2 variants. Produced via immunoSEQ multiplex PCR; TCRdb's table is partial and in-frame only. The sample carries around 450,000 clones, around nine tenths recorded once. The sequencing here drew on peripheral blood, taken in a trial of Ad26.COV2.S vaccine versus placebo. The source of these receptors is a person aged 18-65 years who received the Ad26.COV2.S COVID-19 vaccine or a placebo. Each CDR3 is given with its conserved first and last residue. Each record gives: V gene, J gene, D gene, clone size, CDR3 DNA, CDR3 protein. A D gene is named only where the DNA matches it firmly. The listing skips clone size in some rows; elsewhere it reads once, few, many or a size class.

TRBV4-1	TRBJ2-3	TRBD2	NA	TGCGCCAGCAGCCAAGGGACTAGCAGCACAGATACGCAGTATTTT	CASSQGTSSTDTQYF
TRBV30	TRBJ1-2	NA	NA	TGTGCCTGTAATCACTATGGCTACACCTTC	CACNHYGYTF
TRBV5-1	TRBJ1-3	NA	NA	TGCGCCAGCAGCTTGAGTTCCACTTCCAGCTCTGGAAACACCATATATTTT	CASSLSSTSSSGNTIYF
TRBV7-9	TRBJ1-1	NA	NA	TGTGCCAGCAGTCCGAAGGCAACGGGACCAAACACTGAAGCTTTCTTT	CASSPKATGPNTEAFF
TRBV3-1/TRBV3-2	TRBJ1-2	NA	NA	TGTGCCAGCAGCCAAGACAGGGGATATGGCTACACCTTC	CASSQDRGYGYTF
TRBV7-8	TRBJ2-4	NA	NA	TGTGCCAGTCTCCCTGGGGGGTTTGGAGAAAACATTCAGTACTTC	CASLPGGFGENIQYF
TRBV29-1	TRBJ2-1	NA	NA	TGCAGCGTTGAGCTCAGCTCCTACAATGAGCAGTTCTTC	CSVELSSYNEQFF
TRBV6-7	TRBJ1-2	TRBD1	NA	TGTGCCAGCAGTGGGTGGGGGTCGACAGGGGCTAAAGGCTACACCTTC	CASSGWGSTGAKGYTF
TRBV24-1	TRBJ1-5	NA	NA	TGTGCCACCAGTGATAATACAGGGTACAATCAGCCCCAGCATTTT	CATSDNTGYNQPQHF
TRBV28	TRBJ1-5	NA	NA	TGTGCCAGCAGTTTAGTAGGGGATAGCAATCAGCCCCAGCATTTT	CASSLVGDSNQPQHF
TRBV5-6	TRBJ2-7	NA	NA	TGTGCCAGCAGCTCCCGGGACTTCTACGAGCAGTACTTC	CASSSRDFYEQYF
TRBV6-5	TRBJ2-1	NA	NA	TGTGCCAGCAGTTACCGGACTGGCTCTTCGTACAATGAGCAGTTCTTC	CASSYRTGSSYNEQFF
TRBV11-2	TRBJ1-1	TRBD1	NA	TGTGCCAGCAGAATACCCGGGACAGGTAACACTGAAGCTTTCTTT	CASRIPGTGNTEAFF
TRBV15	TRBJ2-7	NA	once	TGTGCCACCAGCAGAGCCCGGGGCCCTGGGTACGAGCAGTACTTC	CATSRARGPGYEQYF
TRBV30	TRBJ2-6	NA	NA	TGTGCCTGGAGTCCGGGCCTCTATGCTGGGGCCAACGTCCTGACTTTC	CAWSPGLYAGANVLTF
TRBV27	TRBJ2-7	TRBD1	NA	TGTGCCAGCAGTTTATCGGGACAGGGGGCGTTCGGGAACGAGCAGTACTTC	CASSLSGQGAFGNEQYF
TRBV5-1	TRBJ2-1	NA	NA	TGCGCCAGCAGCTTGACCGGAAACTCCTACAATGAGCAGTTCTTC	CASSLTGNSYNEQFF
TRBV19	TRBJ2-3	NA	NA	TGTGCCAGTAGTCGGGGGTACACAGATACGCAGTATTTT	CASSRGYTDTQYF
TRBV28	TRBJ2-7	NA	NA	TGTGCCAGCAGTTTAGTTTCCCTAGTTAGTGAGCAGTACTTC	CASSLVSLVSEQYF
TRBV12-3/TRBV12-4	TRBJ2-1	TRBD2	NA	TGTGCCAGCAGTTCGTTAGCGGGAGGTGAGCAGTTCTTC	CASSSLAGGEQFF
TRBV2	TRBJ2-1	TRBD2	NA	TGTGCCAGCCTTACCCGACTAGCGGGGGATATGAATGAGCAGTTCTTC	CASLTRLAGDMNEQFF
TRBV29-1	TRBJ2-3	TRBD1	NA	TGCAGCGCCGAGGGACAGGGGGAAGCAGATACGCAGTATTTT	CSAEGQGEADTQYF
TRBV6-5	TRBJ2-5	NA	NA	TGTGCCAGCAATAGGGGCGACGAGACCCAGTACTTC	CASNRGDETQYF
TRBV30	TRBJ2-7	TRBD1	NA	TGTGCCTGGAGAGGACAGGGCTACGAGCAGTACTTC	CAWRGQGYEQYF
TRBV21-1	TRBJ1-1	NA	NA	TGTGCCAGCATTTCAGGGTTCATGGACACTGAAGCTTTCTTT	CASISGFMDTEAFF
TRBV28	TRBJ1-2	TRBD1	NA	TGTGCCAGCAGTTCGTCCCCCGGACAGGGGCGAAATCAGCACACCTTC	CASSSSPGQGRNQHTF
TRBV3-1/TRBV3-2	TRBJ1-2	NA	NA	TGTGCCAGCAGCCAATACGCAGTTGGGGTAAACTATGGCTACACCTTC	CASSQYAVGVNYGYTF
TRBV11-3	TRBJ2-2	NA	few	TGTGCCAGCAGCTTATGGGGGGCCACCGGGGAGCTGTTTTTT	CASSLWGATGELFF
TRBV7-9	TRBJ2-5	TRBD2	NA	TGTGCCAGCAGCCCATTCGCGACTAGCGCGAAGACCCAGTACTTC	CASSPFATSAKTQYF
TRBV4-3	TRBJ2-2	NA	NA	TGCGCCAGCAGCCAAGAAGTCGTTTCCGGGGAGCTGTTTTTT	CASSQEVVSGELFF
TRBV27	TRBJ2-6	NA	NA	TGTGCCAGCAGTTTATCGTCGGCCGGGGCCAACGTCCTGACTTTC	CASSLSSAGANVLTF
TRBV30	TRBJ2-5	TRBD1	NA	TGTGCCTGGAGGGCGGGGACAGGGAGGGAGACCCAGTACTTC	CAWRAGTGRETQYF
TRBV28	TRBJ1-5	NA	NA	TGTGCCAGCAGTTCGGGACAACTAAACTATCAGCCCCAGCATTTT	CASSSGQLNYQPQHF
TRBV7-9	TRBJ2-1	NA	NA	TGTGCCAGCCCAGCTTATGGTAGTAGCGGAACCTACAATGAGCAGTTCTTC	CASPAYGSSGTYNEQFF
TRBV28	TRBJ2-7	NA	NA	TGTGCCAGCAGTACCGGGGGATGGGGCAGTTACGAGCAGTACTTC	CASSTGGWGSYEQYF
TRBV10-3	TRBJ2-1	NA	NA	TGTGCCATCAGTGAGTTAGGTTACAATGAGCAGTTCTTC	CAISELGYNEQFF
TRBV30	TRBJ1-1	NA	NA	TGTGCCTGGAGCCCACGGCGGGCTGTCATGAACACTGAAGCTTTCTTT	CAWSPRRAVMNTEAFF
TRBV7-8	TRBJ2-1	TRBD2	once	TGTGCCAGCAGCTTCCGGGTAGCGGGCCTATACAATGAGCAGTTCTTC	CASSFRVAGLYNEQFF
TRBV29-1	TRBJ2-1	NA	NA	TGCAGCGTAGGGCGCACTAGGGATGAGCAGTTCTTC	CSVGRTRDEQFF
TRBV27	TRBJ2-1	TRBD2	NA	TGTGCCAGCAGTCCCAGACTAGCGGGGACGAAAAATGAGCAGTTCTTC	CASSPRLAGTKNEQFF